This T cell receptor (beta chain) comes out of a study of cytomegalovirus exposure and HLA in healthy donors. Notes on the study in general: In a later analysis, common viral pathogens appeared linked to several of the most significant clusters.

The CDR3 covers 19 residues. Germline V gene sequence: CDR1 MGHRA, CDR2 YSYEKL. J gave up 4 bases and V 1 base, and 18 bases lay outside the gene matches. Comments on this clone: Its antigen is still unknown.

The PCR used 60 Vbeta and 13 Jbeta primers. TCRdb keeps only in-frame clones here, not all; method: immunoSEQ multiplex PCR. The table records more than 80,000 clones, 69% of them present only once. This sequence was found in a man between 45 and 60 years old in good health and CMV-seronegative. The V call is TRBV4-1, the J call TRBJ1-2, with TRBD1 matching over 7 bases. Source material: PBMCs. CDR3 nucleotides: TGCGCCAGCAGCCAAGTTAAGACAGGGACCACCTTCCTTACCTATGGCTACACCTTC. This translates into CASSQVKTGTTFLTYGYTF.